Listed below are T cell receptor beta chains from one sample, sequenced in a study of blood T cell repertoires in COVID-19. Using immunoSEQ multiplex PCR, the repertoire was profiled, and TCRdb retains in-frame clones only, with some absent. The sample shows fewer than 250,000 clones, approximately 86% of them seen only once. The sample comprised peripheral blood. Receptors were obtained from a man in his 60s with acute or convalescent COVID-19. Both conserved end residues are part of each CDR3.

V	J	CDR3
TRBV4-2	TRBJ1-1	CASSQGSDSRNTEAFF
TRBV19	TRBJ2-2	CASKVRQDGELFF
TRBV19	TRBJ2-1	CASSQIIQGNEQFF
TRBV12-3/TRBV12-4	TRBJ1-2	CASCTGAGYGYTF
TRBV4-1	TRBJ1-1	CASSQDGGGANTEAFF
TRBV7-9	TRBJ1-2	CASSPPRDYTF
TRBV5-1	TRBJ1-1	CASSLTPQGNTEAFF
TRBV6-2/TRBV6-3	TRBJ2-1	CASSLFAGKVNEQFF
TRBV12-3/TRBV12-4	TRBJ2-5	CASSHRVWETQYF
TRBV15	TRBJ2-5	CATSTGTDDTQYF
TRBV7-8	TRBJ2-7	CASSHRDRDNEQYF
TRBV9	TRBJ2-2	CASSAGQPGELFF
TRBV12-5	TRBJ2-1	CASGLGQGNGDEQFF
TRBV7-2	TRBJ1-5	CASSFNRDSNQPQHF
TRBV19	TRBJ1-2	CASSLQGAGYGYTF
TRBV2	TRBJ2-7	CASRGQGAFYEQYF
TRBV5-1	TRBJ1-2	CASSRSKGVDGYTF
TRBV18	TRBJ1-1	CASSARQGMNTEAFF
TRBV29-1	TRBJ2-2	CSVEKGTGVNTGELFF
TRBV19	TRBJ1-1	CASSPLTGGAVEAFF
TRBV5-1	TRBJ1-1	CASRGVGGTEAFF
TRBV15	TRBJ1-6	CATSIGQINSPLHF
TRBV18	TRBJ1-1	CASSPGQGAGGTEAFF
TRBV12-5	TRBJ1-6	CASGLEDRDNSPLHF
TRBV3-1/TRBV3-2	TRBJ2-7	CASQDGTYEQYF
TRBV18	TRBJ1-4	CASSPRQGSVNEKLFF
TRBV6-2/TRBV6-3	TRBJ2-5	CASSYGGPETQYF
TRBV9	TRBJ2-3	CASSASGGAGDTQYF
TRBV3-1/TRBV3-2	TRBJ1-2	CASSQNPNRGGYTF
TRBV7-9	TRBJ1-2	CASSLPLRGAIYGYTF
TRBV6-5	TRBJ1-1	CASSYSGGAEAFF
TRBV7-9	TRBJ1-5	CASSLARQGGGQPQHF
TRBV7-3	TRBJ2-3	CASSLVSGGAADTQYF
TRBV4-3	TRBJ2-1	CASSLLRGDSPFF
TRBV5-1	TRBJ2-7	CASSAGRGSSYEQYF
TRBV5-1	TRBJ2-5	CASSPTGLAGGLETQYF
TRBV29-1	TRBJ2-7	CSVSAERAGRYEQYF
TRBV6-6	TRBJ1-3	CASSSLQGNTIYF
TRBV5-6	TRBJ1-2	CASSLNRGVYGYTF
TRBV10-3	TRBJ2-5	CAIRPLASETQYF
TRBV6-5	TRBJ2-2	CASSYSRSTGELFF
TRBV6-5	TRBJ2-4	CASSYSPTGQNIQYF
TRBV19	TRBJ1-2	CASLGTGKSHGYTF
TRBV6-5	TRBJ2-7	CASIGQLYSYEQYF
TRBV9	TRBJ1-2	CASSVDEGYYGYTF
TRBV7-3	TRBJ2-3	CASSLTPSAGATDTQYF
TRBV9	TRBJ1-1	CASSVTGNTEAFF
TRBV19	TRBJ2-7	CASSMVASYEQYF